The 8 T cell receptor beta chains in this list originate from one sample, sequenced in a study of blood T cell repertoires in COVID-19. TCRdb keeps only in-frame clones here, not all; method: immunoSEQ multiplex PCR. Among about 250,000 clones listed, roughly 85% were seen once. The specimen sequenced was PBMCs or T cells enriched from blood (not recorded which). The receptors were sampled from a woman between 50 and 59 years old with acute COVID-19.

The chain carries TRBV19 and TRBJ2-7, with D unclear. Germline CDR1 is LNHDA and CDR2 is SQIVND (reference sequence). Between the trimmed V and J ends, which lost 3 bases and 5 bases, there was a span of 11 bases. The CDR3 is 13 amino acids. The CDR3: CASSISVLHEQYF. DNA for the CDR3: TGTGCCAGTAGTATCTCGGTTCTACACGAGCAGTACTTC.

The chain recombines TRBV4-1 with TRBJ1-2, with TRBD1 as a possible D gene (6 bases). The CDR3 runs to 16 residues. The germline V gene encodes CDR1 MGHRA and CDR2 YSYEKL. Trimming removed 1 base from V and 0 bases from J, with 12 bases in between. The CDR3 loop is CASSQASQGTNYGYTF. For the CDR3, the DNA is TGCGCCAGCAGCCAAGCCTCACAGGGAACTAACTATGGCTACACCTTC.

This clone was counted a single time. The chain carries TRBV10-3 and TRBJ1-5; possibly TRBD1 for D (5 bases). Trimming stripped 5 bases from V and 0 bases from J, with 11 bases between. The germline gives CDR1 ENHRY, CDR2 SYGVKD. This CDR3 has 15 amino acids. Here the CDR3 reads CAISYAGNSNQPQHF. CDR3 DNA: TGTGCCATCAGTTACGCAGGGAATAGCAATCAGCCCCAGCATTTT.

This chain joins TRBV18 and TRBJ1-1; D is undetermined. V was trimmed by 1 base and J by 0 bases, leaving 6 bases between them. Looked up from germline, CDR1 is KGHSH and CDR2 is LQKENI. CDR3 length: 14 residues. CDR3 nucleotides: TGTGCCAGCTCACCACAGACAATGAACACTGAAGCTTTCTTT. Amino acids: CASSPQTMNTEAFF.

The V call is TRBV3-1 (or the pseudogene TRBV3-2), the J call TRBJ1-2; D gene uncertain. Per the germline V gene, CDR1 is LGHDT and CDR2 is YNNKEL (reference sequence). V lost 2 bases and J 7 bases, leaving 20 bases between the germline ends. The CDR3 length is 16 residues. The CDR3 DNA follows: TGTGCCAGCAGCCAATGCATCGCCTCCCACCAGCGTGGCTACACCTTC. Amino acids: CASSQCIASHQRGYTF.

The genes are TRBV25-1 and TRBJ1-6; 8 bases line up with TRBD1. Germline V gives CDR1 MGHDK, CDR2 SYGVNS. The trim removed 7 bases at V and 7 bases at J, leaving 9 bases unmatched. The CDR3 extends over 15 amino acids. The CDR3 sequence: CASNKGTGGNSPLHF. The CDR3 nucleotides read TGTGCCAGCAATAAAGGCACAGGGGGGAATTCACCCCTCCACTTT.

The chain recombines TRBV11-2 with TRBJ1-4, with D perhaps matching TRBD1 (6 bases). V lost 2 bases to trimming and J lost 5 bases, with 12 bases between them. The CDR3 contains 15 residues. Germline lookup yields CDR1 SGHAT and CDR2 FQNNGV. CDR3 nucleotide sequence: TGTGCCAGCAGCTTAAAGGGGGACGGGAATGAAAAACTGTTTTTT. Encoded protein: CASSLKGDGNEKLFF.

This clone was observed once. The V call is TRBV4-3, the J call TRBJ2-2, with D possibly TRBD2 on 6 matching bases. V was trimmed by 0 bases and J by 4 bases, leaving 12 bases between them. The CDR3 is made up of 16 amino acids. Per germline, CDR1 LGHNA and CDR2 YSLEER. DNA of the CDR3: TGCGCCAGCAGCCAAGATGCGGTGCGGGGCACCGGGGAGCTGTTTTTT. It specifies CASSQDAVRGTGELFF.